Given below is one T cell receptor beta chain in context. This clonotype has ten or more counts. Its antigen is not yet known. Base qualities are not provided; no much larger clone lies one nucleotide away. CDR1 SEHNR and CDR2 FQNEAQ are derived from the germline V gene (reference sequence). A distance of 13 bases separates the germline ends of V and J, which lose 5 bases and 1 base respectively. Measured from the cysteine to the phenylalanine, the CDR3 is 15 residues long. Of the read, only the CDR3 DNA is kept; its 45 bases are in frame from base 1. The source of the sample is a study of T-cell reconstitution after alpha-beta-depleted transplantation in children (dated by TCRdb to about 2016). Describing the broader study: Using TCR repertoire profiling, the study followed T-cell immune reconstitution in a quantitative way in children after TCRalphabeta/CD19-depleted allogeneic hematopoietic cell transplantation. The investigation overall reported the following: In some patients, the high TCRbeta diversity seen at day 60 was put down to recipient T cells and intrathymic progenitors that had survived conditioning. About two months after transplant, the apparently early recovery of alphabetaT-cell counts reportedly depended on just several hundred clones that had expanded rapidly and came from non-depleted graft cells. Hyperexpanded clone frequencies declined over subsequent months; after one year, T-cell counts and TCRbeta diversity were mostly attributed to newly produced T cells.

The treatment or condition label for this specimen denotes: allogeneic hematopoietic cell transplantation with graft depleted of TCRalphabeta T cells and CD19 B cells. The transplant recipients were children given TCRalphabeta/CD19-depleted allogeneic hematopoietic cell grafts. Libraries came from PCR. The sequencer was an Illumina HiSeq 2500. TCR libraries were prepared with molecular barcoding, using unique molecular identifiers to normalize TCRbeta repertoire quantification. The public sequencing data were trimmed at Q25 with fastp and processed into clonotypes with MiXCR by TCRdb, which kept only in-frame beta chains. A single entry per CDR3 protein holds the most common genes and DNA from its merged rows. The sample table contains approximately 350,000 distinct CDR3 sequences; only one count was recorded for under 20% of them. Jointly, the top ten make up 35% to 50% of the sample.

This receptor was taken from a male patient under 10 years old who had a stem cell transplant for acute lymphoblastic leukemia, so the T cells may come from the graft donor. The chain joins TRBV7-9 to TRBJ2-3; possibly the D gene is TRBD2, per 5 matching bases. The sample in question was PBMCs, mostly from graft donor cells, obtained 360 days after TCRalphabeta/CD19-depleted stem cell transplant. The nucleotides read TGTGCCAGCAGCGCGCGGGTGTCTGGCACAGATACGCAGTATTTT. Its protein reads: CASSARVSGTDTQYF.